The source of this T cell receptor beta chain is a study of T cells in Graves' hyperthyroidism and ophthalmopathy. Points from the study as a whole: Blood samples included most of the expanded thyroid clonotypes exceeding 0.001.

The investigators amplified TCR beta CDR3 regions from RNA transcripts. First-round RT-PCR of the TCR CDR3 relied on the HTBI primer set. TCRdb called the multiplex PCR reads again in MiXCR, with one record for every CDR3 protein. The sample lists approximately 350,000 distinct CDR3 sequences; about 15% were seen once. The germline V gene has CDR1 LNHDA and CDR2 SQIVND (reference sequence). The CDR3 sequence is 15 residues long. The V and J ends lost 3 bases and 3 bases, in that order; junction bases with no gene match: 6. For this clonotype: Its cognate antigen is unknown.

Disease lasting under 3 months, a NOSPECS grade of at least 4, and a Clinical Activity Score of at least 3 were features of the ophthalmopathy patients. Material: blood. The chain couples TRBV19 to TRBJ2-3; 7 nucleotides agree with TRBD2. This sequence was found in a woman aged 55-75 years with Graves' ophthalmopathy. The CDR3 region has the DNA TGTGCCAGTAGTATGGGCGCGGGAGCGACAGATACGCAGTATTTT. Translating it yields CASSMGAGATDTQYF.